Below, one T cell receptor (beta chain) is given with its context. This clonotype was observed a few times. Its antigen target is currently unknown. Base qualities are not provided; no much larger clone lies one nucleotide away. Sample time point, as interpreted from the label and publication: after trial treatment. The treatment or condition label, read with the paper, signifies: LDRT plus nivolumab, ipilimumab, low-dose cyclophosphamide and aspirin (RACIN trial). Donors were enrolled in RACIN, a single-arm phase I dose-escalation trial combining nivolumab, ipilimumab, aspirin, low-dose cyclophosphamide and low-dose radiotherapy. Eligible patients had advanced, TIL-negative solid tumors. CDR1 is given as SGDLS and CDR2 as YYNGEE, both from the germline V gene. The CDR3 runs 15 residues from the cysteine to the phenylalanine. The only DNA kept is the CDR3, 45 bases in frame from the first base. V is pruned by 3 bases and J by 3 bases, leaving 4 bases of the junction without a gene match.

Data came from an Illumina HiSeq 2500. First-strand cDNA was synthesized with Superscript III and a set of TRAV- and TRBV-specific primers, covering both TCRalpha and TCRbeta chains. TCRs were amplified for about 22 PCR cycles with Phusion, using a constant-region primer paired with the adapter attached to the V primers. Isolated mRNA was amplified with the MessageAmp II aRNA Amplification Kit, using a 16-hour in vitro transcription at 37°C. The Dynabeads mRNA DIRECT Purification Kit was used to isolate the mRNA for TCR sequencing. Indexed Illumina adapters were added in a second Phusion PCR of 25 to 30 cycles, and the PCR products were purified with AMPure XP beads. Turning to the authors' computational methods: Custom Perl scripts were used to pool TCR sequences that encoded the same protein, to remove out-of-frame sequences, and to calculate the abundance of each clonotype. TCR sequences supported by only a single read were excluded from analysis. Repertoire metrics included Shannon entropy, Gini index, clonality, richness, and frequency of TCRs shared between repertoires. In TCRdb, the public reads were trimmed at Q25 with fastp and aligned with MiXCR, with productive beta chains retained. Identical CDR3 proteins give one entry, which carries the most common genes and DNA. The authors' filters were not applied to this entry. Counted in this sample were approximately 80,000 distinct CDR3 sequences; over 15% of them appeared once. The ten top clones hold approximately 1.5% of the sample.

This record comes from a study of low-dose radiotherapy and immunotherapy resistance in tumors (dated by TCRdb to between 2021 and 2024). Some background on the complete study: Patients in Cohort 1 were given 0.5 Gy per fraction every 2 weeks, and the prescribed total PTV dose was 6.5 Gy. Randomization of trial participants into treatment groups was not performed. Starting on cycle 1 day 1, patients took 300 mg of aspirin by mouth once daily for four cycles. Eight patients were included in the translational analysis, namely three from the first dose cohort plus the first five from the second dose cohort. Intravenous cyclophosphamide at 200 mg/m2 was administered every two weeks, one day ahead of each radiation and immunotherapy administration. For Cohort 2, the dose was 1 Gy per fraction given every two weeks, adding up to 13 Gy in total across 26 weeks. Nivolumab was administered intravenously as a 240 mg flat dose every two weeks, and ipilimumab was administered intravenously at 1 mg/kg every six weeks.

The chain is made from TRBV9 and TRBJ2-7; 12 bases in the junction line up with TRBD2. This receptor was identified in a male donor with prostate cancer. The source was PBMCs, collected after low-dose radiotherapy plus immunotherapy. CDR3 loop: CASSAGLAGFYEQYF. The bases read TGTGCCAGCAGCGCGGGACTAGCGGGTTTCTACGAGCAGTACTTC.